One and the same sample provided the 24 T cell receptor beta chains below, sequenced in a study (dated by TCRdb to about 2016). Receptor libraries were prepared by RT-PCR. The listed sequencing device is Illumina MiSeq. In-frame beta chains were kept once TCRdb had trimmed the public reads at Q25 with fastp and called clones with MiXCR. Rows are unified per CDR3 protein, each entry keeping the most common DNA and genes. Across this sample there are about 680,000 distinct CDR3 sequences, with 12% to 15% seen only once. The ten top clones hold 3.6% of the sample. The sequencing sample was made of memory CD4+ T cells from blood. These receptors all stem from a female donor in good health, serving as a healthy control.

The CDR3: CASSSRTANTEAFF. The DNA for the CDR3 is TGCGCCAGCAGCAGTAGGACAGCGAACACTGAAGCTTTCTTT. The chain couples TRBV5-1 to TRBJ1-1; possible D gene TRBD1, 6 bases. V was trimmed by 4 bases and J by 1 base, leaving 11 bases between them. The CDR3 loop spans 14 amino acids. The germline gives CDR1 SGHRS, CDR2 YFSETQ.

The chain recombines TRBV5-1 with TRBJ2-1; D ambiguous. Trimming took 0 bases from V and 2 from J, leaving 9 bases between them. CDR1 is SGHRS, CDR2 YFSETQ, per germline. The CDR3 runs 15 residues. Here the CDR3 reads CASSLVSDTYNEQFF. The CDR3 DNA reads as TGCGCCAGCAGCTTGGTCAGCGACACCTACAATGAGCAGTTCTTC.

In its sample, this clonotype was seen a few times. The chain joins TRBV5-1 to TRBJ1-2; weak D call: TRBD1 (5 bases). The CDR3 has 16 amino acids. V lost 3 bases and J lost 7, with 22 bases in between. Per the germline V gene, CDR1 is SGHRS and CDR2 is YFSETQ. The CDR3 loop reads CASSYSPGSSQGGYTF. The CDR3 region has the DNA TGCGCCAGCAGCTACTCTCCAGGGTCCTCTCAGGGTGGCTACACCTTC.

This clonotype was counted a few times. J is TRBJ2-3 and V is TRBV7-2; D is perhaps TRBD1 or TRBD2 (5 bases each). CDR3 length: 16 residues. Germline CDR1 is SGHTA and CDR2 is FQGNSA. Trimming left V 2 bases short and J 4 bases short, with 16 bases between. CDR3 protein: CASSLYGTAGADTQYF. DNA of the CDR3: TGTGCCAGCAGCTTATACGGGACGGCCGGAGCAGATACGCAGTATTTT.

This chain links TRBV5-5 with TRBJ2-1, with TRBD2 identical over 8 bases. Per the germline V gene, CDR1 is SGHKS and CDR2 is YYEKEE (reference sequence). V shed 1 base and J 9 bases; nucleotides not matched to a gene: 15. The CDR3 is 17 amino acids. This CDR3 reads CASSLWKTSATGTEQFF. DNA of the CDR3: TGTGCCAGCAGCTTGTGGAAGACTAGCGCGACAGGTACTGAGCAGTTCTTC.

This clonotype was counted between two and nine times. The chain recombines TRBV27 with TRBJ1-2, with TRBD1 matching over 7 bases. The CDR3 contains 14 residues. Germline CDR1 is MNHEY and CDR2 is SMNVEV (reference sequence). Trimming cost V 6 bases and J 9 bases; bases outside gene matches: 13. In DNA form, the CDR3 reads TGTGCCAGCAGGGGAGACTCTTGGACAGGCAGCTACACCTTC. Amino acid sequence: CASRGDSWTGSYTF.

The chain links TRBV6-1 to TRBJ1-2; 7 nucleotides agree with TRBD1. V shed 1 base, J shed 9 bases, and the junction held 8 bases outside the gene matches. CDR3 length: 14 amino acids. The V gene's germline CDR1 is MNHNS and CDR2 SASEGT. The CDR3 reads CASSEGQGGRSYTF. CDR3 in DNA: TGTGCCAGCAGTGAAGGACAGGGTGGAAGGAGCTACACCTTC.

This clonotype was counted a few times. V and J are TRBV7-2 and TRBJ1-5; D call uncertain. The CDR3 runs 15 residues. V shed 2 bases and J shed 7 bases, with 15 bases lying between them. CDR1 is SGHTA, CDR2 FQGNSA, per germline. CDR3 sequence reads: CASSLQEGNHQPQHF. The CDR3 DNA is TGTGCCAGCAGCTTACAGGAGGGAAATCACCAGCCCCAGCATTTT.

At least ten counts were recorded for this clonotype. The chain carries TRBV20-1 and TRBJ1-2; possible D gene TRBD1, 6 bases. This CDR3 has 13 residues. CDR1 and CDR2 (germline): DFQATT, SNEGSKA (reference sequence). Trimming left V 5 bases short and J 5 bases short, with 15 bases between. The CDR3 DNA reads as TGCAGTGCTTGGACAGACTATACTTATGGCTACACCTTC. Translated, it gives CSAWTDYTYGYTF.

The V and J genes are TRBV20-1 and TRBJ2-1, with 9 nucleotides matching TRBD2. The CDR3 covers 16 residues. The ends lost 1 base at V and 3 bases at J; junction bases unmatched: 7. Looked up from germline, CDR1 is DFQATT and CDR2 is SNEGSKA (reference sequence). CDR3 loop: CSARVLAGGFYNEQFF. DNA for the CDR3: TGCAGTGCTAGAGTCCTGGCGGGGGGGTTCTACAATGAGCAGTTCTTC.

In its sample, this clonotype was seen a few times. V gene TRBV4-3 combines with J gene TRBJ2-3, with 8 bases identical to TRBD2. The CDR3 is made up of 18 amino acids. The V gene end was trimmed by 0 bases and the J gene end by 5 bases; junction bases not matched to a gene: 13. Germline V lookup: CDR1 LGHNA, CDR2 YSLEER. CDR3 sequence (DNA): TGCGCCAGCAGCCAAGATGGGGGAGCGGGAGTGTTAGGAGATACGCAGTATTTT. It translates to CASSQDGGAGVLGDTQYF.

This clonotype occurred a few times. The chain recombines TRBV19 with TRBJ1-5; D not certain. CDR3 length equals 17 residues. Germline-derived CDR1 and CDR2 are LNHDA and SQIVND (reference sequence). V dropped 4 bases and J dropped 2 bases, with 18 bases sitting between them. The DNA of the CDR3 is TGTGCCAGTAGTACCCCCGTCCGTCCCACGGGCAATCAGCCCCAGCATTTT. It translates to CASSTPVRPTGNQPQHF.

The genes are TRBV7-2 and TRBJ2-2; D is undetermined. Germline assignment: CDR1 SGHTA and CDR2 FQGNSA. This CDR3 is 15 amino acids long. Between the trimmed V and J ends, which lost 5 bases and 2 bases, there was a span of 12 bases. CDR3 sequence reads: CASSPPTDNTGELFF. In DNA, the CDR3 is TGTGCCAGCAGCCCGCCGACCGACAACACCGGGGAGCTGTTTTTT.

This clonotype appeared a single time. This chain connects TRBV12-3 or TRBV12-4 to TRBJ2-2; 10 positions match TRBD2. The CDR3 consists of 16 residues. V lost 4 bases and J lost 4; bases outside the gene matches: 6. DNA for the CDR3: TGTGCCAGCAGTTGGACGCTAGCGGGAGTCACCGGGGAGCTGTTTTTT. As protein: CASSWTLAGVTGELFF.

The table lists this clonotype with many counts. The chain is built from TRBV29-1 and TRBJ2-2, with 9 bases aligning to TRBD2. The ends lost 7 bases at V and 4 bases at J; junction bases unmatched: 7. CDR1 is SQVTM and CDR2 is ANQGSEA in the germline V gene. The CDR3 has 14 amino acids. The CDR3 DNA follows: TGCAGCGCTTCTAGCGGGACATCCACCGGGGAGCTGTTTTTT. Amino acid sequence: CSASSGTSTGELFF.

This clonotype was found a few times. The chain couples TRBV4-1 to TRBJ1-1; D is unclear. The germline V and J ends were trimmed by 4 bases and 3 bases, with 15 bases remaining between them. The CDR3 sequence is 15 residues long. CDR1 and CDR2 (germline): MGHRA, YSYEKL. The chain's CDR3 is CASSLGQAGDTEAFF. The CDR3 region has the DNA TGCGCCAGCAGCCTGGGCCAGGCCGGGGACACTGAAGCTTTCTTT.

This chain joins TRBV30 and TRBJ2-7; D call uncertain. CDR1 and CDR2 from the germline V gene are GTSNPN and SVGIG (reference sequence). V lost 0 bases to trimming and J lost 6 bases, with 6 bases between them. The CDR3 length is 11 residues. CDR3: CAWSVSGEQYF. DNA of the CDR3: TGTGCCTGGAGTGTATCGGGCGAGCAGTACTTC.

The sample holds many counts of this clonotype. The J gene is TRBJ2-5, the V gene TRBV7-2, with a possible D match to TRBD1 (5 bases). The V gene's germline CDR1 is SGHTA and CDR2 FQGNSA. The CDR3 has 13 amino acids. V was trimmed by 7 bases and J by 5 bases, leaving 14 bases between them. CDR3 coding DNA: TGTGCCAGCACCCTAGGGGTGAGGGAGACCCAGTACTTC. It specifies CASTLGVRETQYF.

This clonotype has only a few counts. The chain carries TRBV7-8 and TRBJ1-1; D gene ambiguous. The CDR3 length is 14 residues. V lost 5 bases and J lost 4, with 14 bases in between. Germline V gene sequence: CDR1 SGHVS, CDR2 FQNEAQ. The CDR3 nucleotides read TGTGCCAGCAGCGAAAGTGGGTTGATCACTGAAGCTTTCTTT. Amino acids: CASSESGLITEAFF.

CDR3 coding DNA: TGTGCCAGCAATGCCCCTCACAGCGGGAGATGGGAGCAGTTCTTC. It translates to CASNAPHSGRWEQFF. The chain carries TRBV6-2 or TRBV6-3 and TRBJ2-1; TRBD2 matches at 8 bases. There are 15 residues in the CDR3. Germline V gives CDR1 MNHEY, CDR2 SVGEGT. The V segment lost 7 bases and the J segment 10 bases; nucleotides outside the gene matches: 15.

The table lists this clonotype with many counts. This sequence joins TRBV29-1 and TRBJ2-1; D tentatively fits TRBD1 or TRBD2 (5 bases each). Germline V lookup: CDR1 SQVTM, CDR2 ANQGSEA. V lost 1 base to trimming and J lost 8 bases, with 15 bases between them. The CDR3 consists of 14 residues. The CDR3 nucleotides are TGCAGCGTTGAAGGGAGCCTCGGGGCCGATGAGCAGTTCTTC. Residues: CSVEGSLGADEQFF.

This clonotype was counted a few times. The chain has TRBV7-9 and TRBJ2-7; 8 positions match TRBD1. Germline CDR1 SEHNR, CDR2 FQNEAQ (reference sequence). J was trimmed by 0 bases and V by 3 bases; bases with no gene match: 13. The CDR3 has 18 residues. The CDR3 protein is CASSFKNKGQGSSYEQYF. The CDR3 region has the DNA TGTGCCAGCAGCTTCAAAAACAAAGGACAGGGAAGCTCCTACGAGCAGTACTTC.

The chain joins TRBV24-1 to TRBJ2-3, with TRBD1 identical over 8 bases. CDR3 size: 15 residues. Germline V gene sequence: CDR1 KGHDR, CDR2 SFDVKD. With V trimmed by 3 bases and J by 4 bases, 5 bases remained unmatched. CDR3: CATSDRDRSPDTQYF. The CDR3 DNA reads as TGTGCCACCAGTGATCGGGACAGGTCCCCAGATACGCAGTATTTT.

The CDR3 loop is CSALDRGSNQPQHF. The DNA for the CDR3 is TGCAGCGCTCTCGACAGGGGCAGCAATCAGCCCCAGCATTTT. The rearrangement uses TRBV29-1 and TRBJ1-5; 8 positions agree with TRBD1. With 7 bases clipped from V and 1 base from J, the junction kept 6 bases outside the gene matches. The CDR3 extends over 14 amino acids. Germline CDR1 is SQVTM and CDR2 is ANQGSEA.